These 21 T cell receptor beta chains came from one sample sequenced in a study of persistence of HIV-infected CD4 T cells (dated by TCRdb to 2019 to 2021). In light of the paper, this sample's treatment or condition label describes: suppressive antiretroviral therapy. Cells were stimulated with a pool of overlapping HIV-1 Gag 15-mer peptides at 0.95 to 1 ug per peptide per mL. Memory CD4+ T cells that did not respond, being CD40L-negative, CD69-negative and CD45RO-high, were sorted as memory populations depleted of antigen-responding cells. The immunoSEQ hsTCRB assay version 4, run in survey mode, was used to sequence TCRbeta repertoires from genomic DNA. In its TCRdb copy, this immuneACCESS table keeps in-frame sequences only and misses some clones. Where compared with another copy, unresolved V genes explain less than half of these, and the others have no known cause. For this sample there are 30,000 to 45,000 clones; 80% to 85% appear just once. The top ten clones comprise around 0.88% of the sample.

These receptors lack a known antigen. Sequencing used cultured CD4+ T cells from PBMCs, obtained from a patient who received antiretroviral therapy. The sample's cell subset or site label, decoded: CD40L-CD69- CD45RO-high memory CD4 T cells not responding to Gag peptides. Receptors originate from an adult with HIV. The donor label of this sample is uncertain.

The chain has TRBV10-3 and TRBJ2-5; 12 nucleotides line up with TRBD2. Germline CDR1 and CDR2: ENHRY and SYGVKD. The trim removed 11 bases at V and 2 bases at J, leaving 9 bases unmatched. This CDR3 is built from 15 residues. Here the CDR3 reads CAAILGTSGQETQYF. The CDR3 DNA follows: TGTGCCGCCATACTAGGGACTAGCGGGCAAGAGACCCAGTACTTC.

In its sample, this clone was seen a few times. V gene TRBV6-5 combines with J gene TRBJ1-1; TRBD1 matches 12 bases. The ends lost 4 bases at V and 4 bases at J; junction bases unmatched: 7. The CDR3 runs to 16 residues. Germline V CDR1 and CDR2: MNHEY, SVGAGI. The CDR3 DNA is TGTGCCAGCAGTTTCACCACGGGACAGGGGGCCACTGAAGCTTTCTTT. Translated, it gives CASSFTTGQGATEAFF.

The chain has TRBV18 and TRBJ2-7; D not resolved. The V end lost 2 bases, the J end lost 2 bases, and 7 bases lay between the germline ends. Germline V lookup: CDR1 KGHSH, CDR2 LQKENI. There are 13 residues in the CDR3. CDR3 protein: CASSPGRAYEQYV. In DNA, the CDR3 is TGTGCCAGCTCACCAGGCAGAGCCTACGAGCAGTACGTC.

V usage is TRBV5-5 and J usage is TRBJ1-2; 7 bases are a match to TRBD1. Germline V gives CDR1 SGHKS, CDR2 YYEKEE (reference sequence). V trimming: 2 bases; J trimming: 2 bases; junction bases outside the gene matches: 9. This CDR3 comprises 16 residues. The CDR3 region has the DNA TGTGCCAGCAGCTTAACCCCGACAGGGACGAACTATGGCTACACCTTC. This gives the protein CASSLTPTGTNYGYTF.

The chain employs TRBV7-9 and TRBJ1-6; D gene uncertain. The V gene's germline CDR1 is SEHNR and CDR2 FQNEAQ (reference sequence). The CDR3 totals 13 residues. V lost 5 bases, J lost 10 bases, and 12 bases lay in between. In DNA form, the CDR3 reads TGTGCCAGCAGCCCCCACTTAGAATCACCCCTCCACTTT. Its protein is CASSPHLESPLHF. The full variable domain, its missing parts supplied by reference TRBV7-9 and TRBJ1-6, is DTGVSQNPRHKITKRGQNVTFRCDPISEHNRLYWYRQTLGQGPEFLTYFQNEAQLEKSRLLSDRFSAERPKGSFSTLEIQRTEQGDSAMYLCASSPHLESPLHFGNGTRLTVT.

This chain links TRBV19 with TRBJ1-4; tentative D call: TRBD1 (5 bases). The CDR3 contains 15 residues. Germline CDR1 is LNHDA and CDR2 is SQIVND (reference sequence). V lost 5 bases to trimming and J lost 7 bases, with 17 bases between them. This CDR3 reads CASSPGEGKGEKLFF. The DNA of the CDR3 is TGTGCCAGTAGTCCTGGGGAGGGGAAGGGTGAAAAACTGTTTTTT.

The CDR3 reads CASGQGAGGNEQFF. CDR3 DNA: TGTGCCAGCGGCCAGGGGGCGGGGGGCAATGAGCAGTTCTTC. The rearrangement links TRBV24-1 to TRBJ2-1; D could derive from TRBD1 or TRBD2 (8 bases each). V dropped 11 bases and J dropped 6 bases, with 19 bases sitting between them. Germline V gives CDR1 KGHDR, CDR2 SFDVKD. The CDR3 contains 14 residues.

V is TRBV9 and J is TRBJ2-1; D is perhaps TRBD1 (6 bases). The CDR3 is made up of 18 amino acids. Germline values: CDR1 SGDLS, CDR2 YYNGEE. Between the trimmed V and J ends, which lost 4 bases and 4 bases, there was a span of 24 bases. The CDR3 region has the DNA TGTGCCAGCAGCTCGACAATAGGACAGCGCGCGTATTACAATGAGCAGTTCTTC. This translates into CASSSTIGQRAYYNEQFF.

This clone was counted only a few times. This chain's CDR3 is CASSFRREQFF. CDR3 bases: TGTGCCAGCAGCTTCCGGCGTGAGCAGTTCTTC. The chain is built from TRBV14 and TRBJ2-1; D remains ambiguous. There are 11 residues in the CDR3. Germline lookup yields CDR1 SGHDN and CDR2 FVKESK. V shed 5 bases and J shed 9 bases, with 8 bases lying between them.

The chain combines TRBV3-1 (or the pseudogene TRBV3-2) with TRBJ2-3; possible D gene TRBD2, 5 bases. Germline CDR1 LGHDT, CDR2 YNNKEL (reference sequence). The CDR3 consists of 15 residues. V was shortened by 1 base and J by 3 bases, with 11 bases between the two germline ends. The CDR3 loop is CASSQGPAATDTQYF. In nucleotides, the CDR3 is TGTGCCAGCAGCCAAGGCCCAGCGGCTACAGATACGCAGTATTTT.

This clone appeared a few times. The rearrangement joins TRBV19 to TRBJ1-3; no clear D gene. CDR3 length: 15 amino acids. Germline CDR1 and CDR2: LNHDA and SQIVND (reference sequence). CDR3 in DNA: TGTGGAAGTATTAGTCCGGGGAACCTCGGAAACACCATATATTTT. Residues: CGSISPGNLGNTIYF.

This sequence joins TRBV18 and TRBJ2-5, with D perhaps assigned TRBD1 or TRBD2 (5 bases each). Germline lookup yields CDR1 KGHSH and CDR2 LQKENI. Trimming pared 4 bases from V and 3 bases from J, leaving 12 bases between. This CDR3 has 14 amino acids. For the CDR3, the DNA is TGTGCCAGCTCACTGTTTGTGGGGGAAGAGACCCAGTACTTC. Translation: CASSLFVGEETQYF. The full variable domain, its missing parts supplied by reference TRBV18 and TRBJ2-5, is NAGVMQNPRHLVRRRGQEARLRCSPMKGHSHVYWYRQLPEEGLKFMVYLQKENIIDESGMPKERFSAEFPKEGPSILRIQQVVRGDSAAYFCASSLFVGEETQYFGPGTRLLVL.

The chain recombines TRBV24-1 with TRBJ2-2; D may be TRBD2 (6 bases). V gave up 1 base and J gave up 5 bases, with 13 bases separating them. Germline V gene lookup returns CDR1 KGHDR and CDR2 SFDVKD. This CDR3 spans 16 amino acids. The CDR3 nucleotides are TGTGCCACCAGTGATTTAGGCAGGGCGGGGACCGGGGAGCTGTTTTTT. Encoded protein: CATSDLGRAGTGELFF.

The chain carries TRBV6-5 and TRBJ1-1; unclear D gene. The length of the CDR3 is 16 residues. The V end lost 0 bases, the J end lost 1 base, and 12 bases lay between the germline ends. The germline gives CDR1 MNHEY, CDR2 SVGAGI. CDR3 residues: CASSYSRPPGNTEAFF. DNA of the CDR3: TGTGCCAGCAGTTACTCGAGACCCCCCGGGAACACTGAAGCTTTCTTT.

The rearrangement uses TRBV6-1 and TRBJ1-5; D may be TRBD1 (6 bases). V lost 6 bases, J lost 2 bases, and 14 bases lay in between. This CDR3 spans 15 amino acids. Per germline, CDR1 MNHNS and CDR2 SASEGT. The CDR3 region has the DNA TGTGCCAGCAGACAGGGAGTCAATGGCAATCAGCCCCAGCATTTT. Protein product: CASRQGVNGNQPQHF.

The V and J genes are TRBV5-5 and TRBJ1-4; possibly TRBD1 for D (6 bases). This CDR3 is built from 17 residues. Trimming removed 2 bases at V and 7 bases at J, with 21 bases between. The germline V gene encodes CDR1 SGHKS and CDR2 YYEKEE (reference sequence). CDR3 amino acids: CASSLGFIGSGAEKLFF. The DNA of the CDR3 is TGTGCCAGCAGCTTAGGCTTTATCGGGTCAGGGGCTGAAAAACTGTTTTTT.

V and J are TRBV2 and TRBJ1-4; D gene ambiguous. V was trimmed by 4 bases and J by 0 bases, leaving 12 bases between them. Germline values: CDR1 SNHLY, CDR2 FYNNEI. CDR3 length: 16 residues. The DNA of the CDR3 is TGTGCCAGCAGTGCCAATCACGCTGCAACTAATGAAAAACTGTTTTTT. Translated, it gives CASSANHAATNEKLFF.

This clone was observed a few times. The chain employs TRBV3-1 (or the pseudogene TRBV3-2) and TRBJ1-2, with 9 nucleotides matching TRBD1. CDR1 and CDR2 (germline): LGHDT, YNNKEL (reference sequence). CDR3 length equals 14 residues. The V and J ends lost 4 bases and 6 bases, in that order; junction bases with no gene match: 6. This CDR3 is CASSLLDRGDGYTF. The DNA of the CDR3 is TGTGCCAGCAGCCTCTTGGACAGGGGAGATGGCTACACCTTC.

This clone appeared once. The gene calls are TRBV5-1 and TRBJ2-4; 7 bases are shared with TRBD2. The J segment lost 7 bases and the V segment lost 4 bases, leaving 14 bases of the junction unmatched. CDR3 length equals 16 residues. CDR1 is SGHRS and CDR2 is YFSETQ in the germline V gene. The CDR3 DNA is TGCGCCAGCAGCGGCTTAGCGGGCGACACGCGGAACATTCAGTACTTC. The encoded protein is CASSGLAGDTRNIQYF.

This chain links TRBV10-3 with TRBJ2-6; D not certain. Germline V gene data show CDR1 as ENHRY and CDR2 as SYGVKD. This CDR3 spans 16 amino acids. V lost 7 bases, J lost 1 base, and 14 bases lay in between. CDR3 sequence: CAITPRESSGANVLTF. The CDR3 bases are TGTGCCATCACTCCAAGGGAATCTTCTGGGGCCAACGTCCTGACTTTC.

The chain uses TRBV25-1 and TRBJ2-3; TRBD2 agrees at 9 bases. CDR3 length: 15 amino acids. J lost 1 base, V lost 5 bases, and 4 bases had no gene match. Looked up from germline, CDR1 is MGHDK and CDR2 is SYGVNS. In DNA form, the CDR3 reads TGTGCCAGCAGTCAGCCTAGCGGGGGCACAGATACGCAGTATTTT. It yields the protein CASSQPSGGTDTQYF.